These T cell receptor beta chains were read from a single sample in a study of blood T cell repertoires in COVID-19. Measured with immunoSEQ multiplex PCR; TCRdb has only the in-frame clones, and not every one. The sample carries more than 250,000 clones, around 89% recorded once. The sequencing input was peripheral blood. All receptors come from a man between 18 and 35 years old who had recovered from COVID-19. The CDR3 runs from the conserved cysteine through the conserved F or W. A D gene is named only where the DNA matches it firmly. The size field is filled for only some rows; it gives once, few, many or a size class.

V gene,J gene,clone size,D gene,CDR3 DNA,CDR3 protein
TRBV4-2,TRBJ2-7,NA,TRBD1,TGTGCCAGCAGCCTAGAGAGGACAGGGGGGTACGAGCAGTACTTC,CASSLERTGGYEQYF
TRBV6-5,TRBJ1-2,NA,TRBD1,TGTGCCAGCAGTACCGGGACAGCTGGTTATGGCTACACCTTC,CASSTGTAGYGYTF
TRBV3-1/TRBV3-2,TRBJ1-1,NA,NA,TGTGCCAGCAGCCCCGGTGCTGAAGCTTTCTTT,CASSPGAEAFF
TRBV29-1,TRBJ2-3,NA,TRBD1,TGCAGCGGTTACAGGGGGGACACAGATACGCAGTATTTT,CSGYRGDTDTQYF
TRBV7-8,TRBJ1-2,NA,TRBD1,TGTGCCAGCAGTCAAGGGACAGGGGCTGATGGCTACACCTTC,CASSQGTGADGYTF
TRBV15,TRBJ2-5,NA,TRBD2,TGTGCCACCAGCGGGCTAGGACTAGCGGGAGGCCTCCAAGAGACCCAGTACTTC,CATSGLGLAGGLQETQYF
TRBV4-3,TRBJ1-6,NA,NA,TGCGCCAGCAGCCAAGATGCGGATTCACCCCTCCACTTT,CASSQDADSPLHF
TRBV4-2,TRBJ1-2,once,NA,TGTGCCAGCAGCCTGGGGGGGAATGGCTACACCTTC,CASSLGGNGYTF
TRBV30,TRBJ2-5,NA,TRBD1,TGTGCCTGGAGTGTACGCGCGGGAACAGGGGGGGAGACCCAGTACTTC,CAWSVRAGTGGETQYF
TRBV5-1,TRBJ2-5,NA,NA,TGCGCCAGCAGCTATGCAGGGGATCAAGAGACCCAGTACTTC,CASSYAGDQETQYF
TRBV2,TRBJ1-4,few,TRBD1,TGTGCCAGCAGGCCTCAGGGGGGTTCGTCGGGTGAAAAGCTGTTTTTT,CASRPQGGSSGEKLFF
TRBV5-4,TRBJ1-2,NA,TRBD1,TGTGCCAGCAGCGTCCAGGGGGATGGTGGCTACACCTTC,CASSVQGDGGYTF
TRBV5-6,TRBJ1-6,NA,NA,TGTGCCACTTCCCCGGCGGGGTATAATTCACCCCTCCACTTT,CATSPAGYNSPLHF
TRBV11-2,TRBJ2-7,NA,NA,TGTGCCAGCAGCCCCGGGACACGCAGCTCCTACGAGCAGTACTTC,CASSPGTRSSYEQYF
TRBV18,TRBJ2-1,NA,TRBD1,TGTGCCAGCTCACCACCGGGACAGGGGGCCCATGAGCAGTTCTTC,CASSPPGQGAHEQFF
TRBV7-9,TRBJ2-7,NA,NA,TGTGCCAGCAGCGCCTCGGGACTGAAGGCCTACGAGCAGTACTTC,CASSASGLKAYEQYF